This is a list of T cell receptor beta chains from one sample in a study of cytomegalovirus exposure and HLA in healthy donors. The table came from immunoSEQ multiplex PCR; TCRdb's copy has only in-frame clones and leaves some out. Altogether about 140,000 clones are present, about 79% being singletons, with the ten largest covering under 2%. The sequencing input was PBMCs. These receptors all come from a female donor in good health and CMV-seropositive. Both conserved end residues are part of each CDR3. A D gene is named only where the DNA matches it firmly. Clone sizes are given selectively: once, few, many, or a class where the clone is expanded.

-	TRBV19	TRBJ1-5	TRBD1	CASISGGRGNQPQHF	TGTGCCAGTATATCAGGGGGGCGGGGCAATCAGCCCCAGCATTTT
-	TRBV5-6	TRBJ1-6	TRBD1	CASNQDRGQINSPLHF	TGTGCCAGCAACCAGGACAGGGGGCAAATTAATTCACCCCTCCACTTT
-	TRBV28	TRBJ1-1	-	CASSLWGANTEAFF	TGTGCCAGCAGTTTATGGGGGGCGAACACTGAAGCTTTCTTT
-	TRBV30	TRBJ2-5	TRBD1	CAWNLLGGYETQYF	TGTGCCTGGAACCTTTTAGGGGGCTATGAGACCCAGTACTTC
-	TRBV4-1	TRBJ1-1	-	CASRDSRGNTEAFF	TGCGCCAGCAGGGATTCCAGGGGGAACACTGAAGCTTTCTTT
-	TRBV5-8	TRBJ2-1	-	CASSADSSTYNEQFF	TGTGCCAGCAGCGCGGACTCCTCCACCTACAATGAGCAGTTCTTC
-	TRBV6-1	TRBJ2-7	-	CASSEGTASSYEQYF	TGTGCCAGCAGTGAAGGGACAGCGAGCTCCTACGAGCAGTACTTC
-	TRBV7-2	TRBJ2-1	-	CASSFRGAQYALSYNEQFF	TGTGCCAGCAGCTTTCGGGGGGCGCAATATGCCCTCTCCTACAATGAGCAGTTCTTC
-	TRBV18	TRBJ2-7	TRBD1	CASSSGQGYEQYF	TGTGCCAGCTCATCAGGACAGGGCTACGAGCAGTACTTC
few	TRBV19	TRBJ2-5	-	CASSRRGGTETQYF	TGTGCCAGTAGCCGGAGGGGCGGGACGGAGACCCAGTACTTC
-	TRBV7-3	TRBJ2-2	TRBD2	CASSLLSGGDTGELFF	TGTGCCAGCAGCTTACTTAGCGGGGGGGACACCGGGGAGCTGTTTTTT
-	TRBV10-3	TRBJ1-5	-	CAISSENSNQPQHF	TGTGCCATCAGTTCCGAGAATAGCAATCAGCCCCAGCATTTT
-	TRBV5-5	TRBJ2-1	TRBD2	CASSMTSGGSNEQFF	TGTGCCAGCAGCATGACTAGCGGGGGTTCAAATGAGCAGTTCTTC
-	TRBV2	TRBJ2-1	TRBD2	CASRRVAGANEQFF	TGTGCCAGCAGGCGGGTAGCGGGAGCCAATGAGCAGTTCTTC